This record concerns one TCR beta chain sequence. The CDR3 extends over 16 amino acids. CDR1 is LNHDA and CDR2 is SQIVND in the germline V gene (reference sequence). Trimming cost V 6 bases and J 1 base, with 16 bases left between them. This entry comes from a study of blood T cell repertoires in COVID-19. Study as a whole: The samples span acute and convalescent COVID-19 from the United States, Italy and Spain. In each case, the material was cDNA or gDNA derived from T cells, B-cell-depleted T cells, or PBMCs.

In the original workflow: Estimates of nucleated cell counts were drawn from the amplification of reference gene primers. Some clones are missing from TCRdb's copy, which holds only in-frame ones; the method was immunoSEQ multiplex PCR. That table gives V, J and clone size, and the DNA gave D and trimming. This sample has 150,000 or so clones, with roughly 78% found just once. The sample taken for sequencing was peripheral blood. V is TRBV19 and J is TRBJ1-3; a weak D match, TRBD1 (6 bases). The clonotype originates from a man aged 80 or over with acute or convalescent COVID-19. In DNA form, the CDR3 reads TGTGCCAGTAGAGAGGACAGCCTTCGATCTGGAAACACCATATATTTT. This encodes CASREDSLRSGNTIYF. The entire variable domain, with the rest obtained from reference TRBV19 and TRBJ1-3, is as follows: DGGITQSPKYLFRKEGQNVTLSCEQNLNHDAMYWYRQDPGQGLRLIYYSQIVNDFQKGDIAEGYSVSREKKESFPLTVTSAQKNPTAFYLCASREDSLRSGNTIYFGEGSWLTVV.